Shown below are 2 T cell receptor beta chains from a single sample sequenced in a study of T cell responses to AZD1222 COVID-19 vaccine. TCRdb's copy holds only in-frame clones and misses some; the assay was immunoSEQ multiplex PCR. In the table there are 110,000 to 150,000 clones, approximately 90% of which are singletons. The specimen comprised peripheral blood, sampled 28 days after the second AZD1222 dose. These receptors originate from an adult who received the AZD1222 COVID-19 vaccine.

This chain joins TRBV7-9 and TRBJ1-2; TRBD1 aligns across 7 bases. This CDR3 has 14 amino acids. CDR1 and CDR2 (germline): SEHNR, FQNEAQ (reference sequence). The V gene end was trimmed by 0 bases and the J gene end by 3 bases; junction bases not matched to a gene: 1. The DNA of the CDR3 is TGTGCCAGCAGCTTAGCGCAGGGGGACTATGGCTACACCTTC. Amino acid sequence: CASSLAQGDYGYTF.

The rearrangement uses TRBV11-2 and TRBJ1-5, with 8 bases identical to TRBD1. The germline CDR1 and CDR2 sequences are SGHAT and FQNNGV. The V gene end was trimmed by 1 base and the J gene end by 6 bases; junction bases not matched to a gene: 5. The CDR3 has 15 amino acids. The CDR3 reads CASSLGTGSFQPQHF. DNA of the CDR3: TGTGCCAGCAGCTTAGGGACAGGGAGCTTTCAGCCCCAGCATTTT.